A single sample is the source of the 8 T cell receptor beta chains below, sequenced in a study of spatial heterogeneity in lung cancer. Regarding time point: sample taken at primary tumor resection. In each case, whole RNA from tumor, nontumor lung or frozen PBMC was sequenced unsorted. TCRdb reanalysed the 5' RACE reads using MiXCR and keeps one entry per CDR3 protein. The table includes tens of thousands of distinct CDR3 sequences, more than 15% detected once. The material sequenced was PBMCs, taken at surgery. The source of these receptors is a male donor with early-stage non-small cell lung cancer.

This clonotype was counted between two and nine times. The CDR3 DNA is TGTGCCAGCAGTTACCCCGTCTACGAGCAGTACTTC. Amino acid sequence: CASSYPVYEQYF. This sequence joins TRBV6-2 or TRBV6-3 and TRBJ2-7; no definite D call. The CDR3 covers 12 residues. V was pared by 2 bases and J by 3 bases, with 5 bases between. Looked up from germline, CDR1 is MNHEY and CDR2 is SVGEGT.

The chain couples TRBV18 to TRBJ2-1, with 10 bases matching TRBD1. The germline V gene has CDR1 KGHSH and CDR2 LQKENI. J was trimmed by 8 bases and V by 6 bases; bases with no gene match: 7. The CDR3 covers 14 residues. CDR3 DNA: TGTGCCAGCTCTCCCGGGACAGGGGCCGATGAGCAGTTCTTC. Protein product: CASSPGTGADEQFF.

This clonotype was observed a handful of times. V gene TRBV30 combines with J gene TRBJ2-3, with 8 bases lining up with TRBD2. Germline CDR1 reads GTSNPN; CDR2 reads SVGIG (reference sequence). This CDR3 comprises 15 residues. V trimming: 1 base; J trimming: 3 bases; junction bases outside the gene matches: 6. The CDR3 protein is CAWSALAGRTDTQYF. DNA for the CDR3: TGTGCCTGGAGTGCGTTAGCGGGAAGAACAGATACGCAGTATTTT.

This clonotype was observed a few times. The gene calls are TRBV28 and TRBJ2-1; TRBD2 aligns across 7 bases. The CDR3 spans 15 residues. Trimming took 2 bases from V and 6 from J; bases not matched to a gene: 7. Germline V gene sequence: CDR1 MDHEN, CDR2 SYDVKM. The CDR3 loop is CASSLSGIPRNEQFF. As DNA, the CDR3 is TGTGCCAGCAGTTTAAGCGGGATACCCCGCAATGAGCAGTTCTTC.

The J gene is TRBJ2-7, the V gene TRBV28, with D possibly matching TRBD2 (5 bases). V lost 7 bases to trimming and J lost 4 bases, with 11 bases between them. CDR1 and CDR2 (germline): MDHEN, SYDVKM. The CDR3 is 12 residues long. The CDR3 DNA sequence: TGTGCCAGCACCGGGCGGGCATACGAGCAGTACTTC. Encoded protein: CASTGRAYEQYF.

This clonotype was counted ten times or more. CDR3 nucleotide sequence: TGCGCCAGCAGCCGAAGGATGGGCGGAAGCTACAATGAGCAGTTCTTC. This gives the protein CASSRRMGGSYNEQFF. The V call is TRBV4-1, the J call TRBJ2-1; D unresolved. The V end lost 4 bases, the J end lost 3 bases, and 16 bases lay between the germline ends. The length of the CDR3 is 16 residues. The germline V gene has CDR1 MGHRA and CDR2 YSYEKL.

This sequence joins TRBV7-2 and TRBJ2-7, with D maybe TRBD2 (6 bases). The CDR3 loop spans 13 amino acids. Germline V gives CDR1 SGHTA, CDR2 FQGNSA. V shed 5 bases and J shed 5 bases, with 13 bases lying between them. The CDR3 DNA is TGTGCCAGCAGCATCCGGGGGAGCGACGAGCAGTACTTC. Translating gives CASSIRGSDEQYF.

The CDR3: CATSNERITEAFF. As DNA, the CDR3 is TGTGCCACTAGCAACGAGAGAATCACTGAAGCTTTCTTT. The chain recombines TRBV28 with TRBJ1-1; D not resolved. This CDR3 has 13 amino acids. CDR1 is MDHEN, CDR2 SYDVKM, per germline. The V gene lost 10 bases and the J gene lost 4 bases, with 16 bases spanning the gap.